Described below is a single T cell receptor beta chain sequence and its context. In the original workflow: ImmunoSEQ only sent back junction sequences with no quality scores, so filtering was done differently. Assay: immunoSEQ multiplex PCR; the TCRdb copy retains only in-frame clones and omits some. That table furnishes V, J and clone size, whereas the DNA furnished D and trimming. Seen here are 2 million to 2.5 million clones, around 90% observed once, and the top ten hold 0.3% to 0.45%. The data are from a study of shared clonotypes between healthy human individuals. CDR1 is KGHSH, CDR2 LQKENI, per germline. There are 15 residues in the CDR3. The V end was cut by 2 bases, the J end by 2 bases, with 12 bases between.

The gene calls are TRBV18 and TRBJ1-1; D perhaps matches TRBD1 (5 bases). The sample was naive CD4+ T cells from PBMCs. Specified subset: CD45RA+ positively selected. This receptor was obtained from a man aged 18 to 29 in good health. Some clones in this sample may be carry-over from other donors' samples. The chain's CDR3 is CASSPSRGINTEAFF. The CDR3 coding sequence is TGTGCCAGCTCACCATCGAGGGGTATAAACACTGAAGCTTTCTTT.